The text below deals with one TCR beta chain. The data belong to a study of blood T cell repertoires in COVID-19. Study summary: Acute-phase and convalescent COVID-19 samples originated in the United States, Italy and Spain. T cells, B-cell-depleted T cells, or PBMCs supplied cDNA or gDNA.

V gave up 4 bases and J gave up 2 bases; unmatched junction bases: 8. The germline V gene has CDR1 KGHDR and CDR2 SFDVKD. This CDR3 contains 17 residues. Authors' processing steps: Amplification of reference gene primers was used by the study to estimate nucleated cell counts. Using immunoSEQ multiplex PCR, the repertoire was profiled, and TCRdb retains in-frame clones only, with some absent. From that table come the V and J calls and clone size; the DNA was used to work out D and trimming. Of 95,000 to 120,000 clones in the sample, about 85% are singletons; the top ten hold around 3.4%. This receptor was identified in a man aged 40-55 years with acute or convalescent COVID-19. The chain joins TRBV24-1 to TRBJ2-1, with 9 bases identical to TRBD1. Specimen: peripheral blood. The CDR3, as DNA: TGTGCCACCAGTGACCAGACCGGGACAGGGACCTACAATGAGCAGTTCTTC. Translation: CATSDQTGTGTYNEQFF.